Following are 22 T cell receptor beta chains from one sample sequenced in a study of OX40 agonist ivuxolimab in advanced cancers. Libraries were prepared by immunoSEQ multiplex PCR; TCRdb keeps only in-frame clonotypes and omits some of them. The sample carries fewer than 90,000 clones, around 88% recorded once. The source was CD4+ or CD8+ T cells sorted from blood, collected in a trial of the OX40 agonist ivuxolimab. All receptors come from an adult with an advanced solid tumor such as melanoma, head and neck, liver or kidney cancer.

The chain couples TRBV27 to TRBJ2-5; the match to TRBD1 covers 7 bases. The germline V gene encodes CDR1 MNHEY and CDR2 SMNVEV (reference sequence). The junction had 7 bases not matched to a gene; V was cut back by 7 bases and J by 5 bases. The CDR3 contains 13 residues. This CDR3 is CASTQTGMETQYF. The CDR3 DNA reads as TGTGCCAGCACTCAGACAGGGATGGAGACCCAGTACTTC.

CDR3 sequence: CASSLAVLGRDNTEAFF. The CDR3, as DNA: TGCGCCAGCAGCTTGGCAGTCTTGGGCAGGGACAACACTGAAGCTTTCTTT. The V and J genes are TRBV5-1 and TRBJ1-1; possibly TRBD1 for D (5 bases). The CDR3 runs 17 residues. V was trimmed by 0 bases and J by 2 bases, leaving 17 bases between them. Per the germline V gene, CDR1 is SGHRS and CDR2 is YFSETQ. Supplemented by reference TRBV5-1 and TRBJ1-1, the full variable domain reads KAGVTQTPRYLIKTRGQQVTLSCSPISGHRSVSWYQQTPGQGLQFLFEYFSETQRNKGNFPGRFSGRQFSNSRSEMNVSTLELGDSALYLCASSLAVLGRDNTEAFFGQGTRLTVV.

The rearrangement uses TRBV9 and TRBJ2-2; the D call may be TRBD1 or TRBD2 (5 bases each). Trimming removed 1 base from V and 0 bases from J, with 7 bases in between. The CDR3 totals 15 residues. Germline loops: CDR1 SGDLS, CDR2 YYNGEE. CDR3 coding DNA: TGTGCCAGCAGCGTACGGGGCTCGAACACCGGGGAGCTGTTTTTT. It encodes CASSVRGSNTGELFF. Looking up the rest from reference TRBV9 and TRBJ2-2 gives the full variable domain: DSGVTQTPKHLITATGQRVTLRCSPRSGDLSVYWYQQSLDQGLQFLIQYYNGEERAKGNILERFSAQQFPDLHSELNLSSLELGDSALYFCASSVRGSNTGELFFGEGSRLTVL.

The rearrangement uses TRBV18 and TRBJ2-3, with TRBD2 identical over 7 bases. Per germline, CDR1 KGHSH and CDR2 LQKENI. The CDR3 totals 14 residues. J lost 6 bases, V lost 2 bases, and 5 bases had no gene match. Here the CDR3 DNA reads TGTGCCAGCTCACCATCGGGAGGAAAGGATACGCAGTATTTT. Amino acids: CASSPSGGKDTQYF. The full variable domain, rest sourced from reference TRBV18 and TRBJ2-3, is NAGVMQNPRHLVRRRGQEARLRCSPMKGHSHVYWYRQLPEEGLKFMVYLQKENIIDESGMPKERFSAEFPKEGPSILRIQQVVRGDSAAYFCASSPSGGKDTQYFGPGTRLTVL.

The rearrangement uses TRBV4-2 and TRBJ2-3; D may be TRBD2 (6 bases). The V gene lost 1 base and the J gene lost 4 bases, with 18 bases spanning the gap. CDR1 is LGHNA and CDR2 is YNFKEQ in the germline V gene. The CDR3 spans 17 residues. CDR3 loop: CASSQGQAGSLADTQYF. In DNA, the CDR3 is TGTGCCAGCAGCCAAGGTCAGGCCGGGAGTCTCGCAGATACGCAGTATTTT.

V and J are TRBV5-1 and TRBJ2-7; 8 positions match TRBD2. The CDR3 consists of 15 residues. Germline V CDR1 and CDR2: SGHRS, YFSETQ. The junction had 5 bases not matched to a gene; V was cut back by 0 bases and J by 3 bases. The CDR3 is CASSLVVSGVYEQYF. The CDR3 DNA is TGCGCCAGCAGCTTGGTCGTTAGCGGGGTCTACGAGCAGTACTTC. Supplemented by reference TRBV5-1 and TRBJ2-7, the full variable domain reads KAGVTQTPRYLIKTRGQQVTLSCSPISGHRSVSWYQQTPGQGLQFLFEYFSETQRNKGNFPGRFSGRQFSNSRSEMNVSTLELGDSALYLCASSLVVSGVYEQYFGPGTRLTVT.

This rearrangement joins TRBV7-2 to TRBJ2-5; 9 nucleotides match TRBD2. The junction had 4 bases not matched to a gene; V was cut back by 1 base and J by 1 base. CDR1 and CDR2 (germline): SGHTA, FQGNSA. The CDR3 covers 16 residues. Here the CDR3 DNA reads TGTGCCAGCAGCTTAGGGCTAGCGGGGACCCAAGAGACCCAGTACTTC. This gives the protein CASSLGLAGTQETQYF.

This chain links TRBV5-1 with TRBJ2-7; D is perhaps TRBD1 (6 bases). Germline V gene lookup returns CDR1 SGHRS and CDR2 YFSETQ. Trimming stripped 4 bases from V and 5 bases from J, with 13 bases between. The CDR3 contains 13 residues. The CDR3 DNA reads TGCGCCAGCAGCCCCCAGGGGAGTAACGAGCAGTACTTC. This codes for CASSPQGSNEQYF.

This sequence joins TRBV19 and TRBJ2-4; TRBD2 aligns across 9 bases. The germline V gene has CDR1 LNHDA and CDR2 SQIVND (reference sequence). The CDR3 covers 14 residues. The trim removed 5 bases at V and 8 bases at J, leaving 7 bases unmatched. CDR3 sequence (DNA): TGTGCCAGTAGTCAAGGACTAGCGCTTGACATTCAGTACTTC. Encoded protein: CASSQGLALDIQYF. Filled out from reference TRBV19 and TRBJ2-4, the complete variable domain reads DGGITQSPKYLFRKEGQNVTLSCEQNLNHDAMYWYRQDPGQGLRLIYYSQIVNDFQKGDIAEGYSVSREKKESFPLTVTSAQKNPTAFYLCASSQGLALDIQYFGAGTRLSVL.

The chain links TRBV2 to TRBJ2-3; 8 nucleotides align to TRBD2. J lost 3 bases, V lost 1 base, and 3 bases had no gene match. The CDR3 is 15 residues long. The germline CDR1 and CDR2 sequences are SNHLY and FYNNEI. The CDR3 sequence: CASSEGLAITDTQYF. The CDR3 coding sequence is TGTGCCAGCAGTGAAGGACTAGCGATTACAGATACGCAGTATTTT.

The V and J genes are TRBV7-2 and TRBJ2-5; D ambiguous. The CDR3 sequence is 14 residues long. Trimming left V 5 bases short and J 2 bases short, with 12 bases between. In germline, CDR1 is SGHTA, CDR2 FQGNSA. The CDR3 is CASSPSVLQETQYF. The CDR3 coding sequence is TGTGCCAGCAGCCCATCAGTGCTACAAGAGACCCAGTACTTC.

V gene TRBV28 combines with J gene TRBJ1-1; unclear D gene. Germline V gene lookup returns CDR1 MDHEN and CDR2 SYDVKM. This CDR3 is 14 amino acids long. V was clipped by 1 base and J by 5 bases, with 11 bases between them. For the CDR3, the DNA is TGTGCCAGCAGTTTATCCCCGACCGGGACTGAAGCTTTCTTT. It specifies CASSLSPTGTEAFF. Based on the CDR3 plus reference TRBV28 and TRBJ1-1, the full variable domain is DVKVTQSSRYLVKRTGEKVFLECVQDMDHENMFWYRQDPGLGLRLIYFSYDVKMKEKGDIPEGYSVSREKKERFSLILESASTNQTSMYLCASSLSPTGTEAFFGQGTRLTVV.

The chain joins TRBV9 to TRBJ2-1; TRBD2 matches 11 bases. This CDR3 comprises 16 residues. After removal of 3 bases from V and 9 bases from J, the junction contained 11 bases not matched to a gene. Germline CDR1 SGDLS, CDR2 YYNGEE. The CDR3 region has the DNA TGTGCCAGCAGCGCGGGGGGTCTAGCGGGAGGTGGTGAGCAGTTCTTC. This codes for CASSAGGLAGGGEQFF.

The chain is built from TRBV7-2 and TRBJ1-1; possible D gene TRBD1, 6 bases. The germline V and J ends were trimmed by 1 base and 5 bases, with 11 bases remaining between them. The CDR3 runs 14 residues. The germline V gene encodes CDR1 SGHTA and CDR2 FQGNSA. The CDR3 DNA reads TGTGCCAGCAGCTTAGTAAAGGGGGGAACTGAAGCTTTCTTT. Translated, it gives CASSLVKGGTEAFF.

The rearrangement joins TRBV18 to TRBJ2-4, with a possible D match to TRBD2 (6 bases). CDR3 length: 20 amino acids. Per germline, CDR1 KGHSH and CDR2 LQKENI. V gave up 3 bases and J gave up 0 bases, with 24 bases separating them. In DNA, the CDR3 is TGTGCCAGCTCACCCGCAAGGAGGGGTTTGAGGGACCAAGCCAAAAACATTCAGTACTTC. It yields the protein CASSPARRGLRDQAKNIQYF.

This rearrangement joins TRBV15 to TRBJ1-2; tentative D call: TRBD1 (5 bases). Per the germline V gene, CDR1 is LNHNV and CDR2 is YYDKDF (reference sequence). Trimming cost V 0 bases and J 2 bases, with 7 bases left between them. The CDR3 consists of 14 residues. As DNA, the CDR3 is TGTGCCACCAGCAGAGATCGGGGGAACTATGGCTACACCTTC. This sequence encodes CATSRDRGNYGYTF.

V gene TRBV15 combines with J gene TRBJ2-6; the D is unclear. The V gene's germline CDR1 is LNHNV and CDR2 YYDKDF (reference sequence). The V gene lost 1 base and the J gene lost 1 base, with 5 bases spanning the gap. The CDR3 totals 15 residues. The CDR3 nucleotides are TGTGCCACCAGCAGAGGACTTTCTGGGGCCAACGTCCTGACTTTC. Translation: CATSRGLSGANVLTF.

In DNA form, the CDR3 reads TGTGCCAGCAGCCAAATGGGGGGAGGAAACACTGAAGCTTTCTTT. It specifies CASSQMGGGNTEAFF. The chain joins TRBV7-3 to TRBJ1-1; D possibly corresponds to TRBD1 (5 bases). Germline lookup yields CDR1 SGHTA and CDR2 FQGTGA. V lost 5 bases to trimming and J lost 2 bases, with 15 bases between them. The CDR3 consists of 15 residues.

For this clone: Within the sample, other DNA sequences also encode this same CDR3. This sequence joins TRBV10-3 and TRBJ2-7, with 8 bases matching TRBD1. After removal of 8 bases from V and 0 bases from J, the junction contained 3 bases not matched to a gene. From germline, CDR1 is ENHRY and CDR2 SYGVKD. The CDR3 is 13 residues long. The CDR3: CAIRDRLSYEQYF. DNA of the CDR3: TGTGCCATCCGGGACAGGCTCTCCTACGAGCAGTACTTC.

On this clone: Other DNA sequences in the sample encode the same CDR3. The rearrangement joins TRBV7-3 to TRBJ2-1; 12 nucleotides line up with TRBD2. The ends lost 5 bases at V and 2 bases at J; junction bases unmatched: 1. The germline V gene encodes CDR1 SGHTA and CDR2 FQGTGA. This CDR3 contains 15 residues. In nucleotides, the CDR3 is TGTGCCAGCAGCCTAGCGGGAGGGGCCTACAATGAGCAGTTCTTC. It translates to CASSLAGGAYNEQFF. The full variable domain, rest sourced from reference TRBV7-3 and TRBJ2-1, is GAGVSQTPSNKVTEKGKYVELRCDPISGHTALYWYRQSLGQGPEFLIYFQGTGAADDSGLPNDRFFAVRPEGSVSTLKIQRTERGDSAVYLCASSLAGGAYNEQFFGPGTRLTVL.

The sample holds one count of this clone. At one end the junction does not follow the germline gene, possibly because of a read error. The chain uses TRBV7-7 and TRBJ2-5; 7 nucleotides line up with TRBD2. Germline V gene sequence: CDR1 SSHAT, CDR2 FNYEAQ (reference sequence). The CDR3 is made up of 15 amino acids. DNA of the CDR3: TGTGCTAGCAGCTTAGCGGCGGGAGTACAAGAGACCCAGTACTTC. This gives the protein CASSLAAGVQETQYF.

The genes are TRBV29-1 and TRBJ2-3, with unresolved D. Germline CDR1 reads SQVTM; CDR2 reads ANQGSEA. V lost 6 bases to trimming and J lost 1 base, with 20 bases between them. The CDR3 runs 16 residues. The CDR3 coding sequence is TGCAGCGTCACCTCCCTGGGCAAGTTTGGCACAGATACGCAGTATTTT. Translated, it gives CSVTSLGKFGTDTQYF.